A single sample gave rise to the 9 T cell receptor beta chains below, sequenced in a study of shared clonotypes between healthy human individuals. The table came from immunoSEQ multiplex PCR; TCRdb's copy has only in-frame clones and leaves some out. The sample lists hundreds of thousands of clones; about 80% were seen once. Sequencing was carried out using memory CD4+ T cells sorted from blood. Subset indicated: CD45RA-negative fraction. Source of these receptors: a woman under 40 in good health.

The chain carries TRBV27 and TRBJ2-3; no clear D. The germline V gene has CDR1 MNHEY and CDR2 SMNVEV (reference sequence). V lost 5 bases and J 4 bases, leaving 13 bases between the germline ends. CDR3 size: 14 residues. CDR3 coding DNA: TGTGCCAGCAGTGGACGCCGAGAGGCAGATACGCAGTATTTT. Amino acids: CASSGRREADTQYF.

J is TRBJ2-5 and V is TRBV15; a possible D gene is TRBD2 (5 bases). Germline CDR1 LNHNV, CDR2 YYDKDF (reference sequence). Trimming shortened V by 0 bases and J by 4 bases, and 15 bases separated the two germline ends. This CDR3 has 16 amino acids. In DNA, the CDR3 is TGTGCCACCAGCAGAGATCGATCGAACGCGGGAGAGACCCAGTACTTC. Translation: CATSRDRSNAGETQYF.

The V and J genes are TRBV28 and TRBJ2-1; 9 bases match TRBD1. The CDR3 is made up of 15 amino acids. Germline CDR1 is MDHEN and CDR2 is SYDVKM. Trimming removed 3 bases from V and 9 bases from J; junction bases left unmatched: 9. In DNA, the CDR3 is TGTGCCAGCAGTTTTTGGGGACAGGGAACGGGTGAGCAGTTCTTC. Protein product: CASSFWGQGTGEQFF.

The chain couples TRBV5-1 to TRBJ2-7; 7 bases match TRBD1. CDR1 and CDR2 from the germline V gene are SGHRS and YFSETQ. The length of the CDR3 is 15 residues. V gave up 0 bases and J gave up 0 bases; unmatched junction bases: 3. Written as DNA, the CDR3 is TGCGCCAGCAGCTTGGCAGGGGACAGCTCCTACGAGCAGTACTTC. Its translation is CASSLAGDSSYEQYF.

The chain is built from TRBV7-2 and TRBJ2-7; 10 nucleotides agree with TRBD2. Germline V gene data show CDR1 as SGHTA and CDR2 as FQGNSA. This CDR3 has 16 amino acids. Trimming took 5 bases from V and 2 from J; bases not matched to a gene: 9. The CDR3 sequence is CASSQTVLAGPYEQYF. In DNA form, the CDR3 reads TGTGCCAGCAGCCAGACGGTACTAGCGGGACCCTACGAGCAGTACTTC.

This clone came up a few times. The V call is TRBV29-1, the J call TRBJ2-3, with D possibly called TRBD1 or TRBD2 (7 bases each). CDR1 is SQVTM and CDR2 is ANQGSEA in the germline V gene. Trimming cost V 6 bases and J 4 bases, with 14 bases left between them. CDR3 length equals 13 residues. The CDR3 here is CSVRGGVSDTQYF. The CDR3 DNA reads TGCAGCGTCAGGGGGGGAGTCTCAGATACGCAGTATTTT.

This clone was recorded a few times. The CDR3 spells CAWSTSRVNTEAFF. CDR3 DNA sequence: TGTGCCTGGAGTACATCGAGGGTGAACACTGAAGCTTTCTTT. This sequence joins TRBV30 and TRBJ1-1; D unresolved. CDR3 length: 14 amino acids. With 2 bases removed from V and 0 bases from J, the gap between germline ends came to 10 bases. Per germline, CDR1 GTSNPN and CDR2 SVGIG (reference sequence).

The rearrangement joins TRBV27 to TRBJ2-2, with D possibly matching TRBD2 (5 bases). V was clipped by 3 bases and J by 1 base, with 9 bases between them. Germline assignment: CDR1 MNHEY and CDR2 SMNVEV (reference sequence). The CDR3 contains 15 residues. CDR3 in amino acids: CASSFFGVNTGELFF. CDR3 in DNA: TGTGCCAGCAGTTTCTTCGGGGTGAACACCGGGGAGCTGTTTTTT.

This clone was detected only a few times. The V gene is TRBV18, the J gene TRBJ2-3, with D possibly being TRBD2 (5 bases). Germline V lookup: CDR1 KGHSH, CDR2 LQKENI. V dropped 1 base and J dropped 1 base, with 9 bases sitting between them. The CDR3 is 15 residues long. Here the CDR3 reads CASSPLALRTDTQYF. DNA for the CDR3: TGTGCCAGCTCACCACTAGCGCTCCGCACAGATACGCAGTATTTT.